These 24 T cell receptor beta chains were all obtained from the same sample, sequenced in a study of molecular identifiers for immune sequencing clone quantification. TCRdb fed the PCR reads into MiXCR, producing one record per CDR3 protein. The sample carries some 97,000 distinct CDR3 sequences, more than 20% recorded once. The sample consisted of naive CD8+ T cells from blood, with Jurkat cell RNA spiked in. Subset described: FACS-sorted CD8+CD4-CCR7+CD45RA+ naive T cells. The source is a human donor in good health. Some libraries in this study had Jurkat cell RNA spiked in.

This chain links TRBV4-1 with TRBJ2-7; D is uncertain. The CDR3 is 15 residues long. V lost 0 bases and J 1 base, leaving 10 bases between the germline ends. Germline V gene data show CDR1 as MGHRA and CDR2 as YSYEKL. Here the CDR3 DNA reads TGCGCCAGCAGCCAAGAATGGGTGGTGTCCTACGAGCAGTACTTC. Residues: CASSQEWVVSYEQYF.

This clonotype was picked up many times. This chain connects TRBV12-3 or TRBV12-4 to TRBJ2-4; 11 bases line up with TRBD2. The CDR3 extends over 17 amino acids. With V trimmed by 4 bases and J by 0 bases, 5 bases remained unmatched. DNA for the CDR3: TGTGCCAGCAGTTGGGTAGCGGGAGGGGCAGCCAAAAACATTCAGTACTTC. Residues: CASSWVAGGAAKNIQYF.

This clonotype appeared many times. V gene TRBV15 combines with J gene TRBJ1-5, with D maybe TRBD1 (5 bases). CDR3 length: 14 amino acids. The germline gives CDR1 LNHNV, CDR2 YYDKDF (reference sequence). Trimming shortened V by 4 bases and J by 5 bases, and 12 bases separated the two germline ends. CDR3 DNA: TGTGCCACCAGCACTGCCGTGGGGCATCAGCCCCAGCATTTT. This gives the protein CATSTAVGHQPQHF. The full variable domain, rest sourced from reference TRBV15 and TRBJ1-5, is DAMVIQNPRYQVTQFGKPVTLSCSQTLNHNVMYWYQQKSSQAPKLLFHYYDKDFNNEADTPDNFQSRRPNTSFCFLDIRSPGLGDTAMYLCATSTAVGHQPQHFGDGTRLSIL.

The table lists this clonotype with a few counts. The V call is TRBV30, the J call TRBJ2-7; D uncertain. Germline V gene sequence: CDR1 GTSNPN, CDR2 SVGIG (reference sequence). This CDR3 contains 14 residues. V lost 1 base and J lost 6, with 16 bases in between. CDR3 nucleotide sequence: TGTGCCTGGAGTGCCCTCCGGACCACCGCCGAGCAGTACTTC. Translation gives CAWSALRTTAEQYF.

This clonotype was seen ten or more times. The chain uses TRBV5-6 and TRBJ2-7; the D gene is possibly TRBD1 (7 bases). CDR1 SGHDT and CDR2 YYEEEE come from the germline V gene. The CDR3 consists of 15 residues. V dropped 4 bases and J dropped 0 bases, with 14 bases sitting between them. In DNA form, the CDR3 reads TGTGCCAGCAGCCTGGAGGGGGCTAGCTCCTACGAGCAGTACTTC. Amino acid sequence: CASSLEGASSYEQYF. Supplemented by reference TRBV5-6 and TRBJ2-7, the full variable domain reads DAGVTQSPTHLIKTRGQQVTLRCSPKSGHDTVSWYQQALGQGPQFIFQYYEEEERQRGNFPDRFSGHQFPNYSSELNVNALLLGDSALYLCASSLEGASSYEQYFGPGTRLTVT.

This clonotype was picked up many times. The V and J genes are TRBV7-9 and TRBJ1-1; 8 bases align to TRBD1. Germline CDR1 is SEHNR and CDR2 is FQNEAQ (reference sequence). J gave up 1 base and V 1 base, and 2 bases lay outside the gene matches. The CDR3 is 15 residues long. CDR3 in DNA: TGTGCCAGCAGCTTAGGGACAGGGAAGAACACTGAAGCTTTCTTT. It encodes CASSLGTGKNTEAFF.

Of note for this clonotype: It may be a read error: a sequence one base away is much more abundant. This chain joins TRBV19 and TRBJ1-1; 7 nucleotides match TRBD1. Germline V CDR1 and CDR2: LNHDA, SQIVND (reference sequence). CDR3 length equals 13 residues. The chain's CDR3 is CATQQGSNIEAFF. CDR3 coding DNA: TGTGCCACCCAACAGGGGAGTAACATTGAAGCTTTCTTT.

This clonotype was detected many times. The J gene is TRBJ2-2, the V gene TRBV20-1, with 9 bases lining up with TRBD2. The germline CDR1 and CDR2 sequences are DFQATT and SNEGSKA (reference sequence). With 0 bases clipped from V and 1 base from J, the junction kept 6 bases outside the gene matches. The CDR3 totals 17 residues. The CDR3 sequence is CSARDRASGVNTGELFF. The DNA for the CDR3 is TGCAGTGCTAGAGATCGGGCTAGCGGGGTGAACACCGGGGAGCTGTTTTTT.

In this sample, this clonotype turned up many times. The gene calls are TRBV6-2 or TRBV6-3 and TRBJ2-1; 7 bases are a match to TRBD2. The ends lost 2 bases at V and 7 bases at J; junction bases unmatched: 11. The CDR3 runs to 16 residues. In germline, CDR1 is MNHEY, CDR2 SVGEGT. The CDR3 here is CASSYGWAGDENEQFF. In DNA, the CDR3 is TGTGCCAGCAGTTACGGGTGGGCGGGAGACGAGAATGAGCAGTTCTTC.

The gene calls are TRBV12-3 or TRBV12-4 and TRBJ2-5; the D gene is possibly TRBD1 (6 bases). The CDR3 covers 15 residues. V was cut by 6 bases and J by 2 bases, with 16 bases left in between. CDR3 in amino acids: CASSGQQGFQETQYF. CDR3 bases: TGTGCCAGCAGCGGACAGCAGGGGTTTCAAGAGACCCAGTACTTC.

This clonotype was detected ten times or more. This chain links TRBV7-6 with TRBJ2-7; the match to TRBD2 covers 8 bases. The germline V gene has CDR1 SGHVS and CDR2 FNYEAQ. This CDR3 spans 14 amino acids. Losses at the gene ends were 5 bases for V and 5 bases for J; bases not matched to a gene: 8. CDR3 bases: TGTGCCAGCAGCCAACGGGGGGGGCGCGACGAGCAGTACTTC. Its translation is CASSQRGGRDEQYF.

This chain links TRBV6-2 or TRBV6-3 with TRBJ2-7; D unresolved. The CDR3 consists of 12 residues. The V end was cut by 5 bases, the J end by 4 bases, with 9 bases between. Germline CDR1 and CDR2: MNHEY and SVGEGT. CDR3 in amino acids: CASSQNTYEQYF. The DNA of the CDR3 is TGTGCCAGCAGTCAAAACACTTACGAGCAGTACTTC.

This clonotype has a count of ten or more. CDR3 amino acids: CSLLTENTGELFF. The CDR3 coding sequence is TGCAGCTTACTGACAGAAAACACCGGGGAGCTGTTTTTT. J is TRBJ2-2 and V is TRBV29-1, with TRBD1 as a possible D gene (5 bases). The CDR3 has 13 amino acids. The germline V and J ends were trimmed by 8 bases and 2 bases, with 12 bases remaining between them. Per germline, CDR1 SQVTM and CDR2 ANQGSEA.

The sample holds many counts of this clonotype. This chain's CDR3 is CASSLSGITDTQYF. CDR3 DNA: TGTGCCAGCAGCTTATCGGGGATAACAGATACGCAGTATTTT. The chain couples TRBV5-8 to TRBJ2-3; tentative D call: TRBD2 (5 bases). Per the germline V gene, CDR1 is SGHTS and CDR2 is YDEGEE. The CDR3 covers 14 residues. V lost 2 bases and J lost 3, with 10 bases in between.

This clonotype has only a few counts. Compared with germline, one end of the junction differs, possibly owing to a read error. The chain has TRBV7-3 and TRBJ1-1; no firm D call. The CDR3 extends over 13 amino acids. CDR1 SGHTA and CDR2 FQGTGA come from the germline V gene. CDR3 nucleotides: TGTGCCGGCAGCTTATCCCCGAACACTGAAGCTTTCTTT. It codes for CAGSLSPNTEAFF.

This chain connects TRBV27 to TRBJ2-1; tentative D call: TRBD2 (6 bases). This CDR3 contains 14 residues. Germline V gene data show CDR1 as MNHEY and CDR2 as SMNVEV (reference sequence). The V end was cut by 5 bases, the J end by 6 bases, with 14 bases between. The CDR3 DNA sequence: TGTGCCAGCAGTCCCCGGGGAGGCCCCAATGAGCAGTTCTTC. Translated, it gives CASSPRGGPNEQFF.

The rearrangement uses TRBV9 and TRBJ2-2; D gene uncertain. CDR3 length equals 17 residues. The germline V gene encodes CDR1 SGDLS and CDR2 YYNGEE. Trimming removed 0 bases at V and 1 base at J, with 13 bases between. CDR3 amino acids: CASSVGMAGRNTGELFF. CDR3 DNA sequence: TGTGCCAGCAGCGTAGGAATGGCAGGTCGGAACACCGGGGAGCTGTTTTTT.

This chain uses TRBV11-2 with TRBJ2-1, with a tentative D call TRBD2 (5 bases). Germline V CDR1 and CDR2: SGHAT, FQNNGV. The ends were cut back, 2 bases at V and 4 bases at J, with 15 bases in the middle. The CDR3 runs 16 residues. Written as DNA, the CDR3 is TGTGCCAGCAGCTTAATGGATCAGGACTCATACAATGAGCAGTTCTTC. It is translated as CASSLMDQDSYNEQFF.

Turning to this clonotype: A single base separates this from a much larger clone, so it may be a read error. This is likely a read error, given that the CDR3 carries no conserved phenylalanine or tryptophan at its end. The chain joins TRBV10-2 to TRBJ2-7, with 8 bases fitting TRBD1. CDR1 is WSHSY and CDR2 is SAAADI in the germline V gene. The trim removed 4 bases at V and 4 bases at J, leaving 9 bases unmatched. The CDR3 runs 15 residues. CDR3 sequence reads: CASSGTGPVGYEQYI. The CDR3, as DNA: TGCGCCAGCAGTGGGACAGGGCCCGTGGGGTACGAGCAGTACATC.

This clonotype showed up many times. The chain recombines TRBV7-3 with TRBJ1-6, with D perhaps TRBD1 (6 bases). The germline V gene has CDR1 SGHTA and CDR2 FQGTGA. Trimming removed 4 bases at V and 8 bases at J, with 15 bases between. CDR3 length equals 15 residues. The CDR3 loop is CASSSTGSGYSPLHF. CDR3 DNA: TGTGCCAGCAGCTCCACAGGGTCGGGGTATTCACCCCTCCACTTT.

This clonotype was recorded at least ten times. The rearrangement uses TRBV27 and TRBJ2-7; D is undetermined. The ends were cut back, 5 bases at V and 0 bases at J, with 14 bases in the middle. Germline loops: CDR1 MNHEY, CDR2 SMNVEV (reference sequence). The CDR3 covers 15 residues. The CDR3 DNA reads as TGTGCCAGCAGTCCTTGGACGGCGGACTCCTACGAGCAGTACTTC. It is translated as CASSPWTADSYEQYF.

This clonotype was detected only a few times. No conserved phenylalanine or tryptophan is present at the end of the CDR3, so a read error is the likely explanation. The chain has TRBV12-3 or TRBV12-4 and TRBJ2-5; a possible D gene is TRBD1 (6 bases). V lost 3 bases to trimming and J lost 3 bases, with 14 bases between them. The CDR3 contains 15 residues. CDR3 nucleotide sequence: TGTGCCAGCAGTTTTCTCGCGGACAGAGAAGAGACCCAGTACCTC. This translates into CASSFLADREETQYL.

Remarks on this clonotype: Sequence at one end of the junction differs from germline and may be a read error. The V call is TRBV4-2, the J call TRBJ2-3; TRBD1 is a possible D gene (6 bases). The CDR3 consists of 14 residues. CDR1 and CDR2 (germline): LGHNA, YNFKEQ. This CDR3 is CASGQGSGTDTQYF. The CDR3 DNA reads TGTGCCAGCGGCCAGGGGTCGGGCACAGATACGCAGTACTTT.

V gene TRBV12-3 or TRBV12-4 combines with J gene TRBJ2-2; no definite D call. The CDR3 is 12 residues long. Trimming removed 10 bases from V and 3 bases from J, with 9 bases in between. CDR3 DNA sequence: TGTGCCATCGGTCCAGACACCGGGGAGCTGTTTTTT. This encodes CAIGPDTGELFF.